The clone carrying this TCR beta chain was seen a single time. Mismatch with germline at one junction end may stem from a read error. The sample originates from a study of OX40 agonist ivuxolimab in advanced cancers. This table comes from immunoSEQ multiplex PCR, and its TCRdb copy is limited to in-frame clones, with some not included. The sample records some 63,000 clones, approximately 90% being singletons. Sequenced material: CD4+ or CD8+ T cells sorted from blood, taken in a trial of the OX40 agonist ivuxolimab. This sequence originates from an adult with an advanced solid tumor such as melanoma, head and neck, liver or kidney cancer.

The CDR3 region is CTSSVGLAGTYEQYF. The DNA of the CDR3 is TGTACCAGCAGCGTAGGGCTAGCGGGGACCTACGAGCAGTACTTC. The J gene is TRBJ2-7, the V gene TRBV9, with 9 bases matching TRBD2. Germline CDR1 SGDLS, CDR2 YYNGEE. The CDR3 loop spans 15 amino acids.